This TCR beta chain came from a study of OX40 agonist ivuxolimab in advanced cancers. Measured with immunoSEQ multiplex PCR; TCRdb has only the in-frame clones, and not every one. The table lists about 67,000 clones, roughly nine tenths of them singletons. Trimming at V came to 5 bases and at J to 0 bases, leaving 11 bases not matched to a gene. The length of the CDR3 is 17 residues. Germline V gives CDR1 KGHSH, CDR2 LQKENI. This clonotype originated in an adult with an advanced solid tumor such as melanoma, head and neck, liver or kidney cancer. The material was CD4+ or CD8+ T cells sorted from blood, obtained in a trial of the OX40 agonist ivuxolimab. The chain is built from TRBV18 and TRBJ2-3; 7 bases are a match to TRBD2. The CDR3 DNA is TGTGCCAGCTCAACGACCGGGGGGTTTGGTAGCACAGATACGCAGTATTTT. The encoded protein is CASSTTGGFGSTDTQYF.